This TCR beta chain stems from a study of early T cells in non-severe SARS-CoV-2 infection. TCRdb re-called the 5' RACE reads with MiXCR, one entry per CDR3 protein. The sample lists about 80,000 distinct CDR3 sequences, more than 10% occurring once. Trimming removed 3 bases from V and 4 bases from J, with 9 bases in between. This CDR3 contains 14 residues. The gene calls are TRBV12-3 or TRBV12-4 and TRBJ1-4, with D unresolved. The specimen comprised whole blood, sampled at baseline. The receptor comes from an adult who was a healthcare worker with PCR-confirmed SARS-CoV-2 infection or an uninfected control (not recorded which). The donor label of this sample is uncertain. The CDR3 bases are TGTGCCAGCAGTTTGACGGGGATTAATGAAAAACTGTTTTTT. This encodes CASSLTGINEKLFF.